These T cell receptor beta chains were read from a single sample in a study of blood T cells in healthy people across ages. TCRdb reprocessed the 5' RACE reads via MiXCR and lists one record per CDR3 protein. The sample has 1 million to 1.2 million distinct CDR3 sequences; around two fifths are singletons. Sequencing was performed on blood. The source is a man aged 18 to 30 in good health. The CDR3 runs from the conserved cysteine through the conserved F or W. D genes are given only for firm matches. Clone size is stated in some rows and not others, as once, few, many or a class when expanded.

size	V	D	J	CDR3	DNA
.	TRBV6-1	TRBD2	TRBJ2-5	CASRSGTSGVWGETQYF	TGTGCCAGCAGATCTGGGACTAGCGGGGTCTGGGGAGAGACCCAGTACTTC
.	TRBV7-8	.	TRBJ2-7	CASSFSTSYNEQYF	TGTGCCAGCAGCTTCTCGACATCTTACAATGAGCAGTACTTC
.	TRBV7-2	.	TRBJ1-4	CASSTLPRGGRGEKLFF	TGTGCCAGCAGCACCTTACCAAGGGGGGGGCGTGGGGAAAAACTGTTTTTT
many	TRBV4-2	TRBD1	TRBJ2-3	CASSQDRIGTEEADTQYF	TGTGCCAGCAGCCAAGATAGAATTGGGACAGAGGAGGCAGATACGCAGTATTTT
.	TRBV12-3/TRBV12-4	.	TRBJ2-7	CVSSPGHIYEQYF	TGTGTCAGCAGCCCGGGACATATCTACGAGCAGTACTTC
few	TRBV6-2/TRBV6-3	TRBD2	TRBJ2-1	CASSYSSGGGIAFF	TGTGCCAGCAGTTACTCGAGTGGCGGGGGGATTGCGTTCTTC
.	TRBV7-9	.	TRBJ2-1	CASSHLPDEQFF	TGTGCCAGCAGCCACCTTCCTGATGAGCAGTTCTTC
.	TRBV29-1	.	TRBJ1-1	CSVARTAMNTEAFF	TGCAGCGTCGCTAGGACAGCTATGAACACTGAAGCTTTCTTT
few	TRBV20-1	.	TRBJ2-5	CSEQKQETQYF	TGCAGTGAACAGAAACAAGAGACCCAGTACTTC
.	TRBV20-1	.	TRBJ2-7	CSALEKYEQYF	TGCAGTGCCCTAGAAAAATACGAGCAGTACTTC
many	TRBV7-6	.	TRBJ2-3	CASSFPVDTQYF	TGTGCCAGCAGCTTCCCGGTTGATACGCAGTATTTT